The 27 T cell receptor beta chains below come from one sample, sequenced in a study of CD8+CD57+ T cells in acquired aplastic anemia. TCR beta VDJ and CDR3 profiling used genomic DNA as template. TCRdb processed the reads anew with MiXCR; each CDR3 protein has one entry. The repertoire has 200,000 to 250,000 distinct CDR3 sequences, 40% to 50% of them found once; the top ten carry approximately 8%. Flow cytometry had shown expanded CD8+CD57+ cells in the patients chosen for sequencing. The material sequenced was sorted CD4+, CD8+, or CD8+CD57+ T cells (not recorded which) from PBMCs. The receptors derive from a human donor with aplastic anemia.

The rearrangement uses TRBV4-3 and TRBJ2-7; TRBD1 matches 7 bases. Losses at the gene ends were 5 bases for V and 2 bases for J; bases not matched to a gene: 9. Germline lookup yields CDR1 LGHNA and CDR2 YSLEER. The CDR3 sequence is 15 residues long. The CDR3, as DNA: TGCGCCAGCAGCGTCCTGACAGGGACAACCTACGAGCAGTACTTC. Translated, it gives CASSVLTGTTYEQYF.

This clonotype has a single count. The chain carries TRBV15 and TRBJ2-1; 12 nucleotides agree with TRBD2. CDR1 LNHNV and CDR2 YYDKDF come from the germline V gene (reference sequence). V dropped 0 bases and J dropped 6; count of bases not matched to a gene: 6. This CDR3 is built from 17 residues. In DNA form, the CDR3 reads TGTGCCACCAGCAGAGATAGACGGACTAGCGGGGCCAATGAGCAGTTCTTC. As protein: CATSRDRRTSGANEQFF.

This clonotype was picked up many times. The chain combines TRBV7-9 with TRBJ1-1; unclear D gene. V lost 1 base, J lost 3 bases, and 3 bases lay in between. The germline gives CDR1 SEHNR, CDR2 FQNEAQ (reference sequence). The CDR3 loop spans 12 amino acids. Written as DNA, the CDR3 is TGTGCCAGCAGCTTAGAGGACACTGAAGCTTTCTTT. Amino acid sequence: CASSLEDTEAFF.

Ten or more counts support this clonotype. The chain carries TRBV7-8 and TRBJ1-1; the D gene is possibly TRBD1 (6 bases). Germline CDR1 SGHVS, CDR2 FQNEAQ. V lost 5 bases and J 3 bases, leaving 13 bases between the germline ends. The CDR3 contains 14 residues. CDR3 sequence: CASSPRTAYTEAFF. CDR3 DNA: TGTGCCAGCAGCCCAAGGACAGCTTACACTGAAGCTTTCTTT. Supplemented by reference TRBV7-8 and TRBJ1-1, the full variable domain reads GAGVSQSPRYKVAKRGQDVALRCDPISGHVSLFWYQQALGQGPEFLTYFQNEAQLDKSGLPSDRFFAERPEGSVSTLKIQRTQQEDSAVYLCASSPRTAYTEAFFGQGTRLTVV.

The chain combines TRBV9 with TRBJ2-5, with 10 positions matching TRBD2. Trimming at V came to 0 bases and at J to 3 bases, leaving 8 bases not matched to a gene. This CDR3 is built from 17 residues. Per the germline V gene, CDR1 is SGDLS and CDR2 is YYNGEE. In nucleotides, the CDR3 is TGTGCCAGCAGCGTAGCGGGGGGCAGCGGGGGGGAAGAGACCCAGTACTTC. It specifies CASSVAGGSGGEETQYF. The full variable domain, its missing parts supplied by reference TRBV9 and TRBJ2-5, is DSGVTQTPKHLITATGQRVTLRCSPRSGDLSVYWYQQSLDQGLQFLIQYYNGEERAKGNILERFSAQQFPDLHSELNLSSLELGDSALYFCASSVAGGSGGEETQYFGPGTRLLVL.

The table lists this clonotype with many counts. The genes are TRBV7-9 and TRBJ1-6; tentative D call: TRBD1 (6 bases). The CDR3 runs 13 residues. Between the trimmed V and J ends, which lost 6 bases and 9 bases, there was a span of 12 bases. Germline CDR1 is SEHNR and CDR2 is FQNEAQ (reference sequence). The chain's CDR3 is CASRNTGSSPLHF. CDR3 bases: TGTGCCAGCAGAAATACAGGGAGTTCACCCCTCCACTTT.

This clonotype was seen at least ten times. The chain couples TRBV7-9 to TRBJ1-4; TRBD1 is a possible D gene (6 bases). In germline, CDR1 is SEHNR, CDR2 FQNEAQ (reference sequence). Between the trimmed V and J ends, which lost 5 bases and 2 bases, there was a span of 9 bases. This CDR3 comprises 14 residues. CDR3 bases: TGTGCCAGCAGCCCTCAGGGGACTAATGAAAAACTGTTTTTT. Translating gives CASSPQGTNEKLFF. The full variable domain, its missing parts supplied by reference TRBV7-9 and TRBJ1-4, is DTGVSQNPRHKITKRGQNVTFRCDPISEHNRLYWYRQTLGQGPEFLTYFQNEAQLEKSRLLSDRFSAERPKGSFSTLEIQRTEQGDSAMYLCASSPQGTNEKLFFGSGTQLSVL.

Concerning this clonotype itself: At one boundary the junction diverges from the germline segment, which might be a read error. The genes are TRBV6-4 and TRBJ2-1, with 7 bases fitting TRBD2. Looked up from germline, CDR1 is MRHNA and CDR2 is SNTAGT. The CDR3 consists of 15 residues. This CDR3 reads CVSSDSGGSYNEQFF. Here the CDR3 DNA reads TGTGTCAGCAGTGACTCGGGGGGCTCCTACAATGAGCAGTTCTTC.

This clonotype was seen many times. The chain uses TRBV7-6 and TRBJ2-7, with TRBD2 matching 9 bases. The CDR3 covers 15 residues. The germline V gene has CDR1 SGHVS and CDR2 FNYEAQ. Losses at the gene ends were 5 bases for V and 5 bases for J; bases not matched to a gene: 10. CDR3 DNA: TGTGCCAGCAGCCCTAGGGTAGCGGGAGACCACGAGCAGTACTTC. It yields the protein CASSPRVAGDHEQYF.

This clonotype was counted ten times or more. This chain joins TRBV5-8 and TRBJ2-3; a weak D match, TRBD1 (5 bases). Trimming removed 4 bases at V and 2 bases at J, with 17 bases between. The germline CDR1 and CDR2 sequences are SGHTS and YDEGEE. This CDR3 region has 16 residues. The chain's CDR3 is CASSESDRTITDTQYF. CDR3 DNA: TGTGCCAGCAGCGAATCCGACAGAACTATCACAGATACGCAGTATTTT.

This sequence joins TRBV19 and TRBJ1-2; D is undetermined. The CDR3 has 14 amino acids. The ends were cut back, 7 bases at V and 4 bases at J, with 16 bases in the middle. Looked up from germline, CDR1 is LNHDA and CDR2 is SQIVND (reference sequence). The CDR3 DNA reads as TGTGCCAGTACGTCGGAACAGAAGTTCTATGGCTACACCTTC. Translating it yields CASTSEQKFYGYTF.

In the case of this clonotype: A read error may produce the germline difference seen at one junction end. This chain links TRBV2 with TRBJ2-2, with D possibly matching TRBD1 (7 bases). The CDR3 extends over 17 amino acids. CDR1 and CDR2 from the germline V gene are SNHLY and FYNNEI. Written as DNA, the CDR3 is TGTGCCAGCAGTGAAGAAAGGAGGGACAGCGAACACCGGGGAGCTGTTTTT. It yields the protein CASSEERRDSEHRGAVF.

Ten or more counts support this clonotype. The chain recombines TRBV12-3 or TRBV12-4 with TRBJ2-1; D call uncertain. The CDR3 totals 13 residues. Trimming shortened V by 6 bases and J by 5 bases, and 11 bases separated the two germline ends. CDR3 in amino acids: CASRLKLDNEQFF. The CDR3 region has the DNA TGTGCCAGCAGGCTGAAACTCGACAATGAGCAGTTCTTC.

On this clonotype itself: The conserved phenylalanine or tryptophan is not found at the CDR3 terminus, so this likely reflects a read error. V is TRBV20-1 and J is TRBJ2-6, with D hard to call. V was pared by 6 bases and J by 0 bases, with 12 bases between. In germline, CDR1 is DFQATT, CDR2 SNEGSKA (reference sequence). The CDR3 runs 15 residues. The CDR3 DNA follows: TGCAGTGCGAGGACCGGACCCTCTGGGGCCAACGTCCTGACTCTC. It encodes CSARTGPSGANVLTL.

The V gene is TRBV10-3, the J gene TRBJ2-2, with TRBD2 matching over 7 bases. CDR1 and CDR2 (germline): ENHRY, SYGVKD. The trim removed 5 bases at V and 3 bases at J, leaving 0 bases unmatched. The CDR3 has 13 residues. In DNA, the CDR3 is TGTGCCATCAGTCGGGAGGACACCGGGGAGCTGTTTTTT. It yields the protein CAISREDTGELFF.

The CDR3 here is CASSSNGQNYGYTF. In DNA, the CDR3 is TGTGCCAGCAGCTCAAACGGACAGAACTATGGCTACACCTTC. The chain couples TRBV7-2 to TRBJ1-2; D might be TRBD1 (6 bases). Trimming shortened V by 4 bases and J by 2 bases, and 11 bases separated the two germline ends. This CDR3 contains 14 residues. Germline CDR1 reads SGHTA; CDR2 reads FQGNSA.

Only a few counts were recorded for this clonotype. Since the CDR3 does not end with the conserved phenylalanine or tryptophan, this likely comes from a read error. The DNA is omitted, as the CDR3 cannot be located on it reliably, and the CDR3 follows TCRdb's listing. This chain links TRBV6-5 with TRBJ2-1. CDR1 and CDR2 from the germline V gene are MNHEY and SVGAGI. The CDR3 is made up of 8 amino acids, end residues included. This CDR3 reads CASSYGNT.

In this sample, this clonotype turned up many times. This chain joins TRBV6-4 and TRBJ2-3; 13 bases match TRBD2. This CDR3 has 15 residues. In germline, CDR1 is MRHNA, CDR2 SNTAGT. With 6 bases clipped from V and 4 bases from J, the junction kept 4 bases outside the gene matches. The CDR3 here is CASSTSGGAADTQYF. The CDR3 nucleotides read TGTGCCAGCAGCACTAGCGGGGGGGCTGCAGATACGCAGTATTTT.

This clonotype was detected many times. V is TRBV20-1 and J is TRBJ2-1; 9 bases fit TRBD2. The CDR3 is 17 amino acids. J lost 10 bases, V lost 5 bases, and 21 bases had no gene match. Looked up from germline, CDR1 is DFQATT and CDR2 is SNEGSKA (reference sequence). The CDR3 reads CSARNSLAGSLSEEQFF. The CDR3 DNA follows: TGCAGTGCTCGGAACTCCCTAGCGGGGAGCCTCTCTGAGGAGCAGTTCTTC.

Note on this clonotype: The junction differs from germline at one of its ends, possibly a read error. Here the CDR3 DNA reads TGTGCCAGCAGCACGGAGACCGAAAAACTGTTTTTT. Translated, it gives CASSTETEKLFF. This chain connects TRBV5-1 to TRBJ1-4; no clear D. Germline assignment: CDR1 SGHRS and CDR2 YFSETQ. The CDR3 runs to 12 residues. Drawing the rest from reference TRBV5-1 and TRBJ1-4, the complete variable domain is KAGVTQTPRYLIKTRGQQVTLSCSPISGHRSVSWYQQTPGQGLQFLFEYFSETQRNKGNFPGRFSGRQFSNSRSEMNVSTLELGDSALYLCASSTETEKLFFGSGTQLSVL.

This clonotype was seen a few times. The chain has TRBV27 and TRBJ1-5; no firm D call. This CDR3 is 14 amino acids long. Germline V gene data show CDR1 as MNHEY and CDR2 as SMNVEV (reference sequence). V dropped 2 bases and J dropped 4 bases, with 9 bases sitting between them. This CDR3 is CASSLDRRNQPQHF. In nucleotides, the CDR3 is TGTGCCAGCAGTTTAGATAGAAGAAATCAGCCCCAGCATTTT.

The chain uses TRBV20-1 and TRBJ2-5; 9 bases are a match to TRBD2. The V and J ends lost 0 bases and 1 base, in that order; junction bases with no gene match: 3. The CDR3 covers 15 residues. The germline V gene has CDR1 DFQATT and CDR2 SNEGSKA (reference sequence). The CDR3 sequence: CSARDRLAAQETQYF. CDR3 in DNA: TGCAGTGCTAGAGATCGACTAGCGGCCCAAGAGACCCAGTACTTC.

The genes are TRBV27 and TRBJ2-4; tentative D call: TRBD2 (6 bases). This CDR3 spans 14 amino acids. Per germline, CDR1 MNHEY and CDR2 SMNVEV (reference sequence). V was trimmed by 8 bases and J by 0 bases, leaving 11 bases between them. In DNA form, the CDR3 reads TGTGCCAGCGGGGCGGGGACAGCCAAAAACATTCAGTACTTC. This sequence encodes CASGAGTAKNIQYF.

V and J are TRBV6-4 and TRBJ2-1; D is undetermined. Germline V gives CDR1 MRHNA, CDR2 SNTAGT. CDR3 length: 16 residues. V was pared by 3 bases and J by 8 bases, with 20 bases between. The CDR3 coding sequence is TGTGCCAGCAGTGAGGATTTTTCGACAACCCCCCATGAGCAGTTCTTC. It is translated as CASSEDFSTTPHEQFF.

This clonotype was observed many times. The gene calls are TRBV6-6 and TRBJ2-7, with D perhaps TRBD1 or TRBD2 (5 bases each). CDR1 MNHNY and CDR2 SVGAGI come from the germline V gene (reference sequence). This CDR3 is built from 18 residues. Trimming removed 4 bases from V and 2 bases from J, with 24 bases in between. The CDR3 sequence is CASSWTPGPSISAYEQYF. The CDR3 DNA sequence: TGTGCCAGCAGTTGGACCCCGGGACCAAGTATATCAGCCTACGAGCAGTACTTC.

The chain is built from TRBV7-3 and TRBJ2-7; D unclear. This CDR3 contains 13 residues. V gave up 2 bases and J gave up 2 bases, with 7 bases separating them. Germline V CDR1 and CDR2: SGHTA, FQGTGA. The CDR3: CASSLWPAYEQYF. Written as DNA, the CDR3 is TGTGCCAGCAGCTTATGGCCAGCCTACGAGCAGTACTTC. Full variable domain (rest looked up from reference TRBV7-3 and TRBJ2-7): GAGVSQTPSNKVTEKGKYVELRCDPISGHTALYWYRQSLGQGPEFLIYFQGTGAADDSGLPNDRFFAVRPEGSVSTLKIQRTERGDSAVYLCASSLWPAYEQYFGPGTRLTVT.

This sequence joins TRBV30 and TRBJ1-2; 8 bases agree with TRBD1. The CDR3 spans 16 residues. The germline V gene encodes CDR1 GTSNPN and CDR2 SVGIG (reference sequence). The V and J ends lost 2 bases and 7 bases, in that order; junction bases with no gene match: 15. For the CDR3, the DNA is TGTGCCTGGAGTACTTCGACAGGGGCTATCCTTCGTGGCTACACCTTC. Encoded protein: CAWSTSTGAILRGYTF.